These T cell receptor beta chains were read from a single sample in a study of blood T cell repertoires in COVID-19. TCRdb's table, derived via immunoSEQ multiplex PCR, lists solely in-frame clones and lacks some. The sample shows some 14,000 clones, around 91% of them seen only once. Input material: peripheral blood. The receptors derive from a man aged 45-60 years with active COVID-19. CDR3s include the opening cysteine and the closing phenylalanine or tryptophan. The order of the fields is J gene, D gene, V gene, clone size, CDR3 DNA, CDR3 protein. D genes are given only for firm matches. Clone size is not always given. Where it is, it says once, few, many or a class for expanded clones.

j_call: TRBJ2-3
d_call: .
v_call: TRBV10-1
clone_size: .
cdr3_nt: TGCGCCAGCAGTGACATGGCAGGCTTAACAGATACGCAGTATTTT
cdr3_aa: CASSDMAGLTDTQYF

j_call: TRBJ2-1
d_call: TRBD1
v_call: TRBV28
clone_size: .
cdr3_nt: TGTGCCAGCAGTTTCCAGGACAGGTACAATGAGCAGTTCTTC
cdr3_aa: CASSFQDRYNEQFF

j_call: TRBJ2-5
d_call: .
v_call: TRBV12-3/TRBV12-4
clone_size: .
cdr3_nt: TGTGCCAGCAGTTTAGTGCTTAGAGAGACCCAGTACTTC
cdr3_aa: CASSLVLRETQYF

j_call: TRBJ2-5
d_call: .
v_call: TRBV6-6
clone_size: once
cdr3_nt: TGTGCCAGCAGTGGCTTAATTGAGACCCAGTACTTC
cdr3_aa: CASSGLIETQYF

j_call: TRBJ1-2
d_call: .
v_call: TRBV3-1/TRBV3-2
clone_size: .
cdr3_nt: TGTGCCAGCAGCCACCAAACTGGGCCCCATGATTTCTATGGCTACACCTTC
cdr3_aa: CASSHQTGPHDFYGYTF

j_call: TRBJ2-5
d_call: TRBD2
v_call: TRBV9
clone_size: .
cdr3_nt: TGTGCCAGCAGCGTAGCTCGGGGGACTAGCGAGTACCAAGAGACCCAGTACTTC
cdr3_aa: CASSVARGTSEYQETQYF

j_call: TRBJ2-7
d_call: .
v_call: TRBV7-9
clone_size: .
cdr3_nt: TGTGCCAGCAGCTCACAGGTTTCCACCTACGAGCAGTACTTC
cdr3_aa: CASSSQVSTYEQYF

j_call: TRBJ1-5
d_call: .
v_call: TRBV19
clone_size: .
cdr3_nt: TGTGCCAGTAGGAGAACAGGGCCCAATCAGCCCCAGCATTTT
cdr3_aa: CASRRTGPNQPQHF

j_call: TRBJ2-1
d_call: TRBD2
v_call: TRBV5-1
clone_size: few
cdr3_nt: TGCGCCAGCAGCGGGCAGCTAGCGGGCTCCTACAATGAGCAGTTCTTC
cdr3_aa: CASSGQLAGSYNEQFF

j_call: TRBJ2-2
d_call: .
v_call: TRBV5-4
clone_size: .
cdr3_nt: TGTGCCAGCGGCCCGAGGAGGGGAGGCACCGGGGAGCTGTTTTTT
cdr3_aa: CASGPRRGGTGELFF

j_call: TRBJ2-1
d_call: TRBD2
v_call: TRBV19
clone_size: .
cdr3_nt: TGTGCCAGTAGTGTTAGCGGGAGCTCCTACAATGAGCAGTTCTTC
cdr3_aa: CASSVSGSSYNEQFF

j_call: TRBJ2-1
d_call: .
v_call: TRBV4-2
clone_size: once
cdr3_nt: TGTGCCAGCAGCCGCGACCGGGGGTCCTACAATGAGCAGTTCTTC
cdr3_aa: CASSRDRGSYNEQFF

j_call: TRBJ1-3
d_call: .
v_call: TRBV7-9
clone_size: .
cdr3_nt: TGTGCCAGCAGTTATTCCGGAAACACCATATATTTT
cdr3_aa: CASSYSGNTIYF

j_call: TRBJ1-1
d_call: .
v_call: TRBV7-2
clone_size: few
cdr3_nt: TGTGCCAGCAGCCCAAGCCGGGTACGAGCGGCTTTCTTT
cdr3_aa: CASSPSRVRAAFF

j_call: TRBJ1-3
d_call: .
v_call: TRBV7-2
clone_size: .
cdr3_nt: TGTGCCAGCAGCCCCTTACAGAACTCTGGAAACACCATATATTTT
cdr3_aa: CASSPLQNSGNTIYF

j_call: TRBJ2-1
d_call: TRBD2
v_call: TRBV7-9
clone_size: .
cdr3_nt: TGTGCCAGCGTGGGACTAGCTTCTTACAATGAGCAGTTCTTC
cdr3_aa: CASVGLASYNEQFF

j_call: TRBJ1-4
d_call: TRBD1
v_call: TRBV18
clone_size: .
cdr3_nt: TGTGCCAGCTCACCAATCGGGACAGGGGTACGTGAAAAACTGTTTTTT
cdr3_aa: CASSPIGTGVREKLFF

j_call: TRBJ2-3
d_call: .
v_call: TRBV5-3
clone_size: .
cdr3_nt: TGTGCCAGAAGCTTGGTCAGGGGTACAGATACGCAGTATTTT
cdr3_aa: CARSLVRGTDTQYF

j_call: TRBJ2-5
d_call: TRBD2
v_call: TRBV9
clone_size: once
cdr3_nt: TGTGCCAGCAGCCACGGGACTAGCGGGAGGGCAGGGGAGACCCAGTACTTC
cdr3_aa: CASSHGTSGRAGETQYF

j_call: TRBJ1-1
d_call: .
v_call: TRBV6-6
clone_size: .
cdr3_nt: TGTGCCAGCATTATCAGGGCCAACATGAACACTGAAGCTTTCTTT
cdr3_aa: CASIIRANMNTEAFF

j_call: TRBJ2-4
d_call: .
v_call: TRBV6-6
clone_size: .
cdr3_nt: TGTGCCAGCAGCCGCCTGCCGAGTGACATTCAGTACTTC
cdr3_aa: CASSRLPSDIQYF

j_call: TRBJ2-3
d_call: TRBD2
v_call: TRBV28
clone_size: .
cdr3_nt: TGTGCCAGCAGTACGTTAGCGGGAGTGACTACGCAGTATTTT
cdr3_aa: CASSTLAGVTTQYF

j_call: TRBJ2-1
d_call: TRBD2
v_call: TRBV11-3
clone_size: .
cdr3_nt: TGTGCCAGCAGCACCGCTAGCGGAAGCTCCTACAATGAGCAGTTCTTC
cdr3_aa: CASSTASGSSYNEQFF

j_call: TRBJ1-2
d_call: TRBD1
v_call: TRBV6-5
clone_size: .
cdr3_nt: TGTGCCAGCTTAGGGAACAGGGGCGGTTATGGCTACACCTTC
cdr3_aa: CASLGNRGGYGYTF

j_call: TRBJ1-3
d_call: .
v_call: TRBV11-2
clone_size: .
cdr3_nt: TGTGCCAGCAGCCTAAGCATCTCTGGAAACACCATATATTTT
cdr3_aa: CASSLSISGNTIYF

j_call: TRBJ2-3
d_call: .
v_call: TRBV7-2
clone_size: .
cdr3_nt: TGTGCCAGCAGCTTAGATTTAGCAGGGACAGATACGCAGTATTTT
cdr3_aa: CASSLDLAGTDTQYF

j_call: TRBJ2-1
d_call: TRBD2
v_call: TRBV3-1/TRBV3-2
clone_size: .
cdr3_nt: TGTGCCAGCAGCCTGCGACTAGCGGGGGATGAGCAGTTCTTC
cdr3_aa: CASSLRLAGDEQFF

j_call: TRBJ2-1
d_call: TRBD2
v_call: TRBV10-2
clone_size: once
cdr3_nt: TGCGCCAGCAGTGCGGAGACTAGCGGGCACAATGAGCAGTTCTTC
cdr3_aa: CASSAETSGHNEQFF

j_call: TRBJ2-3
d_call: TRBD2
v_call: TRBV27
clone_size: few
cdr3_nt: TGTGCCAGCAGTTTAGGGACTAGCGGTGCGGATACGCAGTATTTT
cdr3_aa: CASSLGTSGADTQYF

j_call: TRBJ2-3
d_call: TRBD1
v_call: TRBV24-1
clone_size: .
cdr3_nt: TGTGCCACCAGTGCTACAGGGGGTATGTCAGATACGCAGTATTTT
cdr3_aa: CATSATGGMSDTQYF

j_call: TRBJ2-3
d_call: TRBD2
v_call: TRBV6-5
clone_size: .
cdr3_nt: TGTGCCAGCAGTTCCTTAGCGGGAGGGCCAGATACGCAGTATTTT
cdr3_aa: CASSSLAGGPDTQYF

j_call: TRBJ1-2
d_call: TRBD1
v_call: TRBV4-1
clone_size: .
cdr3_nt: TGCGCCAGCAGCCAAGATTGGGGACAGGGAAATGGCTACACCTTC
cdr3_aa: CASSQDWGQGNGYTF

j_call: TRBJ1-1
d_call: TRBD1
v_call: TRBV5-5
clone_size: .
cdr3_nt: TGTGCCAGCAGCACTGGTCCCGTACAGGGGTCTTTCTTT
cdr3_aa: CASSTGPVQGSFF

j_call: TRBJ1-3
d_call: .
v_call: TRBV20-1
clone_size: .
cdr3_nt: TGCAGTGCCGAGACATGGTCTTCCATATATTTT
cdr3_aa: CSAETWSSIYF

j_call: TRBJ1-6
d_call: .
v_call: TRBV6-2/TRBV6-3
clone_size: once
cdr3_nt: TGTGCCAGCAGTTACTCTTCCGGGAACCATAATTCACCCCTCCACTTT
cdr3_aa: CASSYSSGNHNSPLHF

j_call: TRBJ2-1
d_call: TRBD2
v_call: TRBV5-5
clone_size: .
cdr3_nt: TGTGCCAGCAGCCTCCTAGCGGGAGTCTACAATGAGCAGTTCTTC
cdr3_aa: CASSLLAGVYNEQFF

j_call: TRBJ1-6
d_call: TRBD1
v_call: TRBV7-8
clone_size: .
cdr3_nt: TGTGCCAGCAGCCCTCGACGGGACAGGGGCTATTCACCCCTCCACTTT
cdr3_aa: CASSPRRDRGYSPLHF

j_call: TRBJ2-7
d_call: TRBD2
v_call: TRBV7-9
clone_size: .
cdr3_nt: TGTGCCAGCAGCTTTCTTCCCGGGACTAGCGGAGACTACGAGCAGTACTTC
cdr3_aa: CASSFLPGTSGDYEQYF

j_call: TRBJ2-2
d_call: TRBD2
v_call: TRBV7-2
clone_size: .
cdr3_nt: TGTGCCAGCAGCTCCCGACTAGCGGGAGAATTGACGAACACCGGGGAGCTGTTTTTT
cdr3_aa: CASSSRLAGELTNTGELFF

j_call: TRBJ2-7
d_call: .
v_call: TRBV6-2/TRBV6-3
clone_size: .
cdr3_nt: TGTGCCAGCAGTTACCGGCTAGCGACCTACGAGCAGTACTTC
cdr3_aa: CASSYRLATYEQYF

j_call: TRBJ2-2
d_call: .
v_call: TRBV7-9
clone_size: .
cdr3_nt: TGTGCCAGCCGGCGCGGATCGAACACCGGGGAGCTGTTTTTT
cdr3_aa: CASRRGSNTGELFF

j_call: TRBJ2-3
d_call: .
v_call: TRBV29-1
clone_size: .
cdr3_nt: TGCAGCGTCCTACTAGCCGGAGATACGCAGTATTTT
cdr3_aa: CSVLLAGDTQYF

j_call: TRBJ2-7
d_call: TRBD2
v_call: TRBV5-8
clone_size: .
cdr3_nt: TGTGCCAGCAGCTTGGGACTAGCGGGATCCTACGAGCAGTACTTC
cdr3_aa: CASSLGLAGSYEQYF